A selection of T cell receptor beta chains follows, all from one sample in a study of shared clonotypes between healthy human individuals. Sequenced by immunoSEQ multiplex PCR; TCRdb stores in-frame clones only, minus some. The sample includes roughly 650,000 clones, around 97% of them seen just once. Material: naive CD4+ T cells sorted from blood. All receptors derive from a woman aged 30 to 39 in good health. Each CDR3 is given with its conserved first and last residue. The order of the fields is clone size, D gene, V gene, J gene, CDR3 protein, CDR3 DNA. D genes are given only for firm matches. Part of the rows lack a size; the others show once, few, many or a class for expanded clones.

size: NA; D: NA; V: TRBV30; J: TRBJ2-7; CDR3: CAWTPGGPENEQYF; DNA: TGTGCCTGGACCCCTGGGGGACCGGAGAACGAGCAGTACTTC
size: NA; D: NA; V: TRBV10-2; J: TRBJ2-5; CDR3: CASRPDQETQYF; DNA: TGCGCCAGCAGACCGGACCAAGAGACCCAGTACTTC
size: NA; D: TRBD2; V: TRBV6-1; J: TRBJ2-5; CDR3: CASSGTGGSETQYF; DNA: TGTGCCAGCAGTGGGACGGGAGGGAGTGAGACCCAGTACTTC
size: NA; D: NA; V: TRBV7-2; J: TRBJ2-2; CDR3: CASSSRLGSGELFF; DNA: TGTGCCAGCAGCTCCCGATTGGGTTCCGGGGAGCTGTTTTTT
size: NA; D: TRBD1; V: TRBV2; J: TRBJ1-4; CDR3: CASGRDRDEKLFF; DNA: TGTGCCAGCGGACGAGACAGGGATGAAAAACTGTTTTTT
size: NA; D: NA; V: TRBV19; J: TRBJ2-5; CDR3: CASSPRVLARSWETQYF; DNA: TGTGCCAGTTCCCCTAGGGTATTAGCGAGGAGTTGGGAGACCCAGTACTTC
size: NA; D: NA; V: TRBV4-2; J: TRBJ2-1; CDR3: CASSPRVRGSDEQFF; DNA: TGTGCCAGCAGCCCTAGAGTTCGTGGTAGCGATGAGCAGTTCTTC
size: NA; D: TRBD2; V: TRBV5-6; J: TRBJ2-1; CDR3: CASSLGLAGGEQFF; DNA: TGTGCCAGCAGCCTTGGACTAGCGGGGGGTGAGCAGTTCTTC
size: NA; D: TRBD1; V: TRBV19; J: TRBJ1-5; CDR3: CASSVLTGAHSQPQHF; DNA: TGTGCCAGTAGTGTCCTAACAGGGGCACATAGTCAGCCCCAGCATTTT
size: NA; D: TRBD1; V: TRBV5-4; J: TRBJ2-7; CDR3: CASSFPGTDSYEQYF; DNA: TGTGCCAGCAGCTTCCCCGGGACAGATAGCTACGAGCAGTACTTC
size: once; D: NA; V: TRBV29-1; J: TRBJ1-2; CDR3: CSVRAPSAGYGYTF; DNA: TGCAGCGTCAGGGCCCCGTCGGCTGGGTATGGCTACACCTTC
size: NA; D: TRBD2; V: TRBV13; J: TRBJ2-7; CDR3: CASIEREGSYEQYF; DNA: TGTGCCAGCATCGAGCGGGAGGGCTCCTACGAGCAGTACTTC
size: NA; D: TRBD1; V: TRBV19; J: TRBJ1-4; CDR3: CASSIGTGVAEKLFF; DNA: TGTGCCAGTAGTATCGGGACAGGGGTAGCTGAAAAACTGTTTTTT
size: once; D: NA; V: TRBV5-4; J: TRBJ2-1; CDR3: CASSLAGVRYNEQFF; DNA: TGTGCCAGCAGCTTGGCGGGCGTTCGCTACAATGAGCAGTTCTTC
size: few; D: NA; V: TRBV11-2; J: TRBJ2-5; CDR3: CASSLGQEETQYF; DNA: TGTGCCAGCAGCTTAGGACAGGAAGAGACCCAGTACTTC
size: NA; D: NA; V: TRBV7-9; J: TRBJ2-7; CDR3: CASSKGGTNYEQYF; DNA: TGTGCCAGCAGCAAGGGGGGGACCAACTACGAGCAGTACTTC
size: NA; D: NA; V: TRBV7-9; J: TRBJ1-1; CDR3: CASSWGAQGPEAFF; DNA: TGTGCCAGCAGCTGGGGGGCCCAAGGGCCGGAAGCTTTCTTT
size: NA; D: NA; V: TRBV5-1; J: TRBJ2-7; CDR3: CASSPAGAGYEQYF; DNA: TGCGCCAGCAGCCCCGCGGGGGCGGGTTACGAGCAGTACTTC
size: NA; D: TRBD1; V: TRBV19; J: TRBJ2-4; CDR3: CASSTGQGSKNIQYF; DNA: TGTGCCAGTAGTACGGGACAGGGTTCCAAAAACATTCAGTACTTC
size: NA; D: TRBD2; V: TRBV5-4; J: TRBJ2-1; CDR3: CASSLALAGGYNEQFF; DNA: TGTGCCAGCAGCTTGGCCCTAGCGGGAGGATACAATGAGCAGTTCTTC
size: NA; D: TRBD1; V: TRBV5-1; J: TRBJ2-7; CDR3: CASSPDGTADYEQYF; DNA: TGCGCCAGCAGCCCAGATGGGACAGCCGACTACGAGCAGTACTTC
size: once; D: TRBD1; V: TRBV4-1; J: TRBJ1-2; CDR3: CASSSADRGKILNYGYTF; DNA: TGCGCCAGCAGCTCCGCAGACAGGGGAAAAATCCTTAACTATGGCTACACCTTC
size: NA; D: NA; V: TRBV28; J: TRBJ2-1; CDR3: CASTLPGLSQQFF; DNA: TGTGCCAGCACCCTTCCGGGACTTTCACAGCAGTTCTTC
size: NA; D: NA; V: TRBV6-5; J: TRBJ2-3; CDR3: CASSYSRVTDTQYF; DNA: TGTGCCAGCAGTTACTCGAGAGTCACAGATACGCAGTATTTT
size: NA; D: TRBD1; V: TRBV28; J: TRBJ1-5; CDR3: CASSWGRGRGLDQPQHF; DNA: TGTGCCAGCAGTTGGGGCAGGGGCAGGGGGCTCGATCAGCCCCAGCATTTT
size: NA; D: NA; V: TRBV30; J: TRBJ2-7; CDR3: CAWGSSYEQYF; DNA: TGTGCCTGGGGTTCCTCCTACGAGCAGTACTTC
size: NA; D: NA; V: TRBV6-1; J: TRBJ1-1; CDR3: CASSEITEAFF; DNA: TGTGCCAGCAGTGAAATCACTGAAGCTTTCTTT
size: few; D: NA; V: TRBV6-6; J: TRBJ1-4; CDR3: CASSYRDIFRREKLFF; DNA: TGTGCCAGCAGTTACCGGGACATCTTTCGGCGTGAAAAACTGTTTTTT
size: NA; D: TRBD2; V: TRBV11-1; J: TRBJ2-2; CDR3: CASSLQGLGGTGELFF; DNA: TGTGCCAGCAGCTTGCAGGGACTAGGGGGCACCGGGGAGCTGTTTTTT
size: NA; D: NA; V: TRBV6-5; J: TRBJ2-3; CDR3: CASSYREGNTDTQYF; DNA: TGTGCCAGCAGTTATAGGGAAGGAAACACAGATACGCAGTATTTT
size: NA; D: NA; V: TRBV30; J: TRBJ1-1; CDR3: CAWGREAFF; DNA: TGTGCCTGGGGGCGTGAAGCTTTCTTT
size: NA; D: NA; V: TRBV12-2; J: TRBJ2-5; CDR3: CASRLGAGETQYF; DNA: TGTGCAAGTCGCTTAGGAGCCGGAGAGACCCAGTACTTC
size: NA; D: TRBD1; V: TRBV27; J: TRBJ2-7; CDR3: CASSLRTRDRVGPYEQYF; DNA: TGTGCCAGCAGTCTCCGAACTCGGGACAGGGTAGGTCCCTACGAGCAGTACTTC
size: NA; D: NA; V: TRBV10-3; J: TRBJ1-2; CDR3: CAISESIISHYGYTF; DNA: TGTGCCATCAGTGAGTCGATCATTTCGCACTATGGCTACACCTTC
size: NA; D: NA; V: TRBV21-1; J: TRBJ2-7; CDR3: CASSKMMGRGRYEQYF; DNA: TGTGCCAGCAGCAAAATGATGGGGAGGGGGCGCTACGAGCAGTACTTC
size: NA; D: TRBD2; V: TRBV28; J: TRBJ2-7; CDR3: CASTSLPSGDSYEQYF; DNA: TGTGCCAGCACCTCCCTCCCTAGCGGGGACTCCTACGAGCAGTACTTC
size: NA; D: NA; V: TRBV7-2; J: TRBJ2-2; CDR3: CASSFSGVLAGELFF; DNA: TGTGCCAGCAGCTTCTCAGGGGTCCTAGCCGGGGAGCTGTTTTTT
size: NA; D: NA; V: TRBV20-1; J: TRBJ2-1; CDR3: CSAKGFDEQFF; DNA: TGCAGTGCTAAGGGGTTCGATGAGCAGTTCTTC
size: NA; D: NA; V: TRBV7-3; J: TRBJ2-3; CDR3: CASSGGNGYTDTQYF; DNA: TGTGCCAGCAGCGGGGGGAACGGCTACACAGATACGCAGTATTTT
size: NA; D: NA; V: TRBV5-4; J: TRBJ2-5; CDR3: CASSVLDGSKVLETQYF; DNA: TGTGCCAGCAGCGTACTCGACGGGAGTAAAGTTCTGGAGACCCAGTACTTC
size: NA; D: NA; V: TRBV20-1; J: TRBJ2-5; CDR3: CGVDQETQYF; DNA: TGCGGAGTAGACCAAGAGACCCAGTACTTC
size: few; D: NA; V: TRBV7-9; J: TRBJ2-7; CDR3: CASSLAGRVGEQYF; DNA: TGTGCCAGCAGCTTAGCGGGCAGGGTTGGCGAGCAGTACTTC
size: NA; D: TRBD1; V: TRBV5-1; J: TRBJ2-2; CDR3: CASSSGQGNTGELFF; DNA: TGCGCCAGCAGCTCTGGACAGGGGAACACCGGGGAGCTGTTTTTT
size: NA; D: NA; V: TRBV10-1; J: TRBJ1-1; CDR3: CASSEGGTEAFF; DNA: TGCGCCAGCAGTGAGGGTGGTACTGAAGCTTTCTTT
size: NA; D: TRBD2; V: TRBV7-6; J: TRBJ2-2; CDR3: CASSSTSGTNTGELFF; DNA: TGTGCCAGCAGCTCAACTAGCGGGACGAACACCGGGGAGCTGTTTTTT
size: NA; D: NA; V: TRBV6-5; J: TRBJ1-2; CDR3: CASRGLFGYTF; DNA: TGTGCCAGCAGGGGGCTATTTGGCTACACCTTC
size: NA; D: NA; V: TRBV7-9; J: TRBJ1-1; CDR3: CASSLTRDTEAFF; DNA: TGTGCCAGCAGCTTAACGCGGGACACTGAAGCTTTCTTT
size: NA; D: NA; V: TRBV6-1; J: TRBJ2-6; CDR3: CASSDRSGANVLTF; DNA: TGTGCCAGCAGTGACCGCTCGGGGGCCAACGTCCTGACTTTC
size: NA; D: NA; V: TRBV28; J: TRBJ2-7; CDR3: CASRQGVSYEQYF; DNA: TGTGCCAGCAGACAAGGGGTCTCCTACGAGCAGTACTTC
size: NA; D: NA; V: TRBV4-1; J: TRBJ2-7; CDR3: CASSQEKGSDYEQYF; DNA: TGCGCCAGCAGCCAAGAGAAGGGTTCGGACTACGAGCAGTACTTC
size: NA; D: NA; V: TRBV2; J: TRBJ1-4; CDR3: CASRVEKLFF; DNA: TGTGCCAGCAGGGTGGAAAAACTGTTTTTT
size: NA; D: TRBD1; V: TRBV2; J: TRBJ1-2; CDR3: CASSLQGAEYGYTF; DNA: TGTGCCAGCAGCCTACAGGGGGCTGAATATGGCTACACCTTC
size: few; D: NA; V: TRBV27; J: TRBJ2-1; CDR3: CASKNSRQYNEQFF; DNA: TGTGCCAGCAAAAACAGCAGACAATACAATGAGCAGTTCTTC
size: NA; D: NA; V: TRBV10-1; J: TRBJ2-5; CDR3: CASSVTETQYF; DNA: TGCGCCAGCAGCGTGACAGAGACCCAGTACTTC
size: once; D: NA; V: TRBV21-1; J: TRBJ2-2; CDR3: CASSKGLAGDTGELFF; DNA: TGTGCCAGCAGCAAGGGATTAGCGGGAGACACCGGGGAGCTGTTTTTT
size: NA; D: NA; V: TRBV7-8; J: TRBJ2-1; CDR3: CASSLRQDNMGDEQFF; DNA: TGTGCCAGCAGCCTAAGACAGGATAACATGGGCGATGAGCAGTTCTTC
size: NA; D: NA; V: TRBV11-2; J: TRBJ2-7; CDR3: CASRPIPGPGRKEQYF; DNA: TGTGCCAGCAGACCCATTCCGGGACCGGGGAGAAAAGAGCAGTACTTC
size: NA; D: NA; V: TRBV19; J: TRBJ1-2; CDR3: CASSPRGGYGYTF; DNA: TGTGCCAGTAGTCCCCGGGGAGGCTATGGCTACACCTTC